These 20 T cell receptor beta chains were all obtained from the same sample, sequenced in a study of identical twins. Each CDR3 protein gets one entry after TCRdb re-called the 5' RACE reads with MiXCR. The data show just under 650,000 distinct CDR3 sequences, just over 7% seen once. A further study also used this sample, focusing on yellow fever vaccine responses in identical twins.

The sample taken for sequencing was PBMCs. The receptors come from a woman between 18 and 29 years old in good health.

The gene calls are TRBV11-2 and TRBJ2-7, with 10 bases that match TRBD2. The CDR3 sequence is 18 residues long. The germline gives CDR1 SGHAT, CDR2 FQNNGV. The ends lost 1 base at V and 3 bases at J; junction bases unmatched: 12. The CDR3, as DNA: TGTGCCAGCAGCTTAGGGGCTAGCGGGAGAACAAGGGTCTACGAGCAGTACTTC. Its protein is CASSLGASGRTRVYEQYF.

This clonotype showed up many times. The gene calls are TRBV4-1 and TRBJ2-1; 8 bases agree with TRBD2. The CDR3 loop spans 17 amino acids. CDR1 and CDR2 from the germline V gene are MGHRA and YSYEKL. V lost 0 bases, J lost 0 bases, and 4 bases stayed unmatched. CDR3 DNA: TGCGCCAGCAGCCAAGATCCGGGAGGGAGCTCCTACAATGAGCAGTTCTTC. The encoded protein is CASSQDPGGSSYNEQFF.

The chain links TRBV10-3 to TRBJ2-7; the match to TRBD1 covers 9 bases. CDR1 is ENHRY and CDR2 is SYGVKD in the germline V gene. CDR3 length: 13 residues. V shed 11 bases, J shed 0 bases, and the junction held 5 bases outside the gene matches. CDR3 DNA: TGTGCCCTCCGGGACAGGGACTCCTACGAGCAGTACTTC. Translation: CALRDRDSYEQYF.

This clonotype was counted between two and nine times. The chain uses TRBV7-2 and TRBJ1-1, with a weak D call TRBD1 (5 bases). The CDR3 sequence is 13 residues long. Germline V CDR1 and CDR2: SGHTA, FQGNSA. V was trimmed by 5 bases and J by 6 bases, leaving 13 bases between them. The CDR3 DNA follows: TGTGCCAGCAGCCTCGGGGGTGATCCTGAAGCTTTCTTT. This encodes CASSLGGDPEAFF. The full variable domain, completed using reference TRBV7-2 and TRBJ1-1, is GAGVSQSPSNKVTEKGKDVELRCDPISGHTALYWYRQSLGQGLEFLIYFQGNSAPDKSGLPSDRFSAERTGGSVSTLTIQRTQQEDSAVYLCASSLGGDPEAFFGQGTRLTVV.

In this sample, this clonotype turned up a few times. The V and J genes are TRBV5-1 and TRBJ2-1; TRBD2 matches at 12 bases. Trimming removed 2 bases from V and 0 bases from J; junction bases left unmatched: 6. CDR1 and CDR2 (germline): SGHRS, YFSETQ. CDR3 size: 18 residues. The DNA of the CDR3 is TGCGCCAGCAGCTTCGGACTAGCGGGGACGGGCTCCTACAATGAGCAGTTCTTC. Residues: CASSFGLAGTGSYNEQFF.

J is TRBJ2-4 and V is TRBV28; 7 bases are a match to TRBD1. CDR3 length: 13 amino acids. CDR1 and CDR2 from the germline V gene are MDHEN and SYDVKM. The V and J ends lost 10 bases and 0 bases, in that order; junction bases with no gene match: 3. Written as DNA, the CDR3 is TGTGCCACACAGGGGACAGCCAAAAACATTCAGTACTTC. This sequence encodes CATQGTAKNIQYF.

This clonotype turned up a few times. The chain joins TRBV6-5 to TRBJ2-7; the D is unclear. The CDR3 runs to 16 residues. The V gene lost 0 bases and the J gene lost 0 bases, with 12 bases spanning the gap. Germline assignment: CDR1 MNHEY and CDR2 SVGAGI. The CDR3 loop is CASSYSNNANSYEQYF. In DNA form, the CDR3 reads TGTGCCAGCAGTTACTCGAATAACGCAAACTCCTACGAGCAGTACTTC.

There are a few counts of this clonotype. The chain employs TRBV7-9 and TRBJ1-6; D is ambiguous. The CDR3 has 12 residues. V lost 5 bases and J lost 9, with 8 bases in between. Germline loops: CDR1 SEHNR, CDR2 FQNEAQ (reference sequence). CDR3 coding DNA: TGTGCCAGCAGCCCGATGGGTTCACCCCTCCACTTT. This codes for CASSPMGSPLHF.

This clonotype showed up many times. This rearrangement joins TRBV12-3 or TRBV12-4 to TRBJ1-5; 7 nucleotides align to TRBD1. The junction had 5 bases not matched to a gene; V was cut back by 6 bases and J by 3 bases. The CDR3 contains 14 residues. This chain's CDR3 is CASSHGQDNQPQHF. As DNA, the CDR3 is TGTGCCAGCAGCCACGGACAGGACAATCAGCCCCAGCATTTT.

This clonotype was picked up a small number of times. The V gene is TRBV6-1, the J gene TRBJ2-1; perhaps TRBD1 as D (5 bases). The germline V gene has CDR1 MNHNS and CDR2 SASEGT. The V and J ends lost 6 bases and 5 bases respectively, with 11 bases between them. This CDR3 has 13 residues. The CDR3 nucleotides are TGTGCCAGCAGCCGGGTAGGGGACAATGAGCAGTTCTTC. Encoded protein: CASSRVGDNEQFF.

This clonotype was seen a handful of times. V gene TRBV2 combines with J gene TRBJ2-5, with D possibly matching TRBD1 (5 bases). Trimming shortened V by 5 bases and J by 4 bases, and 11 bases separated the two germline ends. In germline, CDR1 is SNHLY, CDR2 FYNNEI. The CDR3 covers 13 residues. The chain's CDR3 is CASSPQGRETQYF. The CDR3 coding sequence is TGTGCCAGCAGTCCTCAGGGTAGAGAGACCCAGTACTTC.

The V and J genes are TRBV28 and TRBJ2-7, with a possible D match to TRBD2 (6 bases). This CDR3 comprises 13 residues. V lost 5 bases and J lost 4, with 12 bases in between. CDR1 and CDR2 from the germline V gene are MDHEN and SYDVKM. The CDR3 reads CASSEGAGYEQYV. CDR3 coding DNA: TGTGCCAGCAGTGAAGGAGCGGGTTACGAGCAGTACGTC.

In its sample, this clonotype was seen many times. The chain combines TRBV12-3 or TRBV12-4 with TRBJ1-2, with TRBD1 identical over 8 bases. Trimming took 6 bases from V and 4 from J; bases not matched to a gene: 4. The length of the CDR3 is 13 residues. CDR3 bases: TGTGCCAGCAGACTCGACAGGGGCTATGGCTACACCTTC. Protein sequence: CASRLDRGYGYTF.

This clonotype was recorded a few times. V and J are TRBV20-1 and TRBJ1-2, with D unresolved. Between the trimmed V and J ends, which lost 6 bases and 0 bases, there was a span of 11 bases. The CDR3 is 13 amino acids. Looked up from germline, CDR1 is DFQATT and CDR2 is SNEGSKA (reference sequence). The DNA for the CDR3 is TGCAGTGCCGCCGGACGGACTAACTATGGCTACACCTTC. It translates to CSAAGRTNYGYTF.

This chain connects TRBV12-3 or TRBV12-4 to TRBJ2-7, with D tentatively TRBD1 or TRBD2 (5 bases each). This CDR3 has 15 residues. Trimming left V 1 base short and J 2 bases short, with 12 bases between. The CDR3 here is CASSLVRDGTYEQYF. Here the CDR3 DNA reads TGTGCCAGCAGTTTAGTGAGGGACGGAACCTACGAGCAGTACTTC.

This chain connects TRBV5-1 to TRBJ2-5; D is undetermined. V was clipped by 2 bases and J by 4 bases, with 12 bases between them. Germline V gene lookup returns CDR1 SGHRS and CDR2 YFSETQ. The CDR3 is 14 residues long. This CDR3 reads CASSFFGTVETQYF. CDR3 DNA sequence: TGCGCCAGCAGCTTTTTCGGTACGGTAGAGACCCAGTACTTC.

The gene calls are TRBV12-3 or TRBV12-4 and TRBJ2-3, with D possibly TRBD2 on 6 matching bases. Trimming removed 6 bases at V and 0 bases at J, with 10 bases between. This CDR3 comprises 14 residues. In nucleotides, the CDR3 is TGTGCCAGCAGGCGACTAGATAGCACAGATACGCAGTATTTT. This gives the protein CASRRLDSTDTQYF.

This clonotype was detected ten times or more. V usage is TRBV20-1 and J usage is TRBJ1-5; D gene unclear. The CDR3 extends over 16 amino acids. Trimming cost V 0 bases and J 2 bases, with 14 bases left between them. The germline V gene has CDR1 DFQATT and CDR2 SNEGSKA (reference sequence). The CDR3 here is CSARDLAGGRNQPQHF. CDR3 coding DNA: TGCAGTGCTAGAGATCTAGCTGGAGGGCGCAATCAGCCCCAGCATTTT.

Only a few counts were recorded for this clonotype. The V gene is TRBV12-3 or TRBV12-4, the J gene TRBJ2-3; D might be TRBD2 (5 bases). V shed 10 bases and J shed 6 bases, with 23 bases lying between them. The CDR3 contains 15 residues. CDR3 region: CATTPAAGGWDTQYF. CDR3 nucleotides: TGTGCCACGACTCCAGCGGCCGGAGGTTGGGATACGCAGTATTTT.

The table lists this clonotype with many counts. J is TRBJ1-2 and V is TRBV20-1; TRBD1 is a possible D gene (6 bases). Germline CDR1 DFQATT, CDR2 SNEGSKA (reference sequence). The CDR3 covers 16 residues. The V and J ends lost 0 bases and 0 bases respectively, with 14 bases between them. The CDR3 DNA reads TGCAGTGCTAGAGATTTACAAGGACAGACTAACTATGGCTACACCTTC. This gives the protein CSARDLQGQTNYGYTF.